These T cell receptor beta chains were read from a single sample in a study of shared clonotypes between healthy human individuals. Clones were sequenced by immunoSEQ multiplex PCR, and TCRdb holds only the in-frame ones, with some missing. Of 2,100,000 or so clones in the sample, 95% were seen once. The sequencing sample was made of naive CD4+ T cells sorted from blood. The receptors stem from a man aged 18 to 30 in good health. The conserved cysteine and the conserved F or W are not part of the CDR3 here.

j_call v_call cdr3_aa
TRBJ2-3 TRBV6-6 ASRFRSGGADTQY
TRBJ2-2 TRBV30 AWRTSATGELF
TRBJ2-7 TRBV2 ASSSNSDSSYEQY
TRBJ2-1 TRBV29-1 SVKYTNEQF
TRBJ1-2 TRBV28 ASRGGGSGNYGYT
TRBJ2-5 TRBV4-3 ASSQDRGPVGGTQY
TRBJ1-1 TRBV29-1 SVERRVATEAF
TRBJ1-2 TRBV30 AWKQPDYGYT
TRBJ2-1 TRBV4-1 ASSQRDNEQF
TRBJ2-1 TRBV7-3 ASSPHAGGTNEQF
TRBJ2-7 TRBV7-3 ASSFTDSFYEQY
TRBJ2-3 TRBV6-1 ASFRDRGQDTQY
TRBJ2-7 TRBV10-3 ATLRASGRVYEQY
TRBJ1-6 TRBV2 ASSVSGTGLRPLH
TRBJ2-2 TRBV18 ASSPPAQTGELF
TRBJ2-3 TRBV7-2 ASSLRQDADTQY
TRBJ1-2 TRBV5-1 ASSLEGADYGYT
TRBJ1-1 TRBV19 ASRQQGSNTEAF
TRBJ2-3 TRBV11-3 ASSLGGDTDTQY
TRBJ1-2 TRBV21-1 ASSKGVGPGLNYGYT
TRBJ2-1 TRBV7-9 ASSLPPPLAYNEQF
TRBJ2-3 TRBV30 AWCSPRTGTDTQY
TRBJ2-1 TRBV27 ASTSPASGGYEQF
TRBJ1-6 TRBV19 ASRDQEFGYNSPLH
TRBJ1-2 TRBV7-2 ASSAPNRGPKGYT
TRBJ2-1 TRBV4-3 ASSRKTSASLGNEQF
TRBJ2-3 TRBV9 ASTAGGSDTQY
TRBJ2-3 TRBV5-1 ASSLVGSRRGTDTQY
TRBJ1-6 TRBV4-1 ASSRENSPLH
TRBJ2-1 TRBV10-3 AISESGRNEQF
TRBJ1-3 TRBV5-4 ASSLEPGNTIY
TRBJ2-3 TRBV11-2 ASSPGGGSTDTQY
TRBJ2-7 TRBV18 ASSPGTGTYEQY
TRBJ2-7 TRBV6-5 ASSRGTDRTYEQY
TRBJ2-3 TRBV11-2 ASHVAGGTDTQY
TRBJ2-7 TRBV6-1 ASSDPGLVNGEQY
TRBJ1-1 TRBV19 ASVDRVIGAEAF
TRBJ1-2 TRBV7-2 ASSRDRAYGGYT
TRBJ2-7 TRBV5-1 ASSPGTGVYEQY
TRBJ2-6 TRBV19 ASRRTTGGSGANVLT